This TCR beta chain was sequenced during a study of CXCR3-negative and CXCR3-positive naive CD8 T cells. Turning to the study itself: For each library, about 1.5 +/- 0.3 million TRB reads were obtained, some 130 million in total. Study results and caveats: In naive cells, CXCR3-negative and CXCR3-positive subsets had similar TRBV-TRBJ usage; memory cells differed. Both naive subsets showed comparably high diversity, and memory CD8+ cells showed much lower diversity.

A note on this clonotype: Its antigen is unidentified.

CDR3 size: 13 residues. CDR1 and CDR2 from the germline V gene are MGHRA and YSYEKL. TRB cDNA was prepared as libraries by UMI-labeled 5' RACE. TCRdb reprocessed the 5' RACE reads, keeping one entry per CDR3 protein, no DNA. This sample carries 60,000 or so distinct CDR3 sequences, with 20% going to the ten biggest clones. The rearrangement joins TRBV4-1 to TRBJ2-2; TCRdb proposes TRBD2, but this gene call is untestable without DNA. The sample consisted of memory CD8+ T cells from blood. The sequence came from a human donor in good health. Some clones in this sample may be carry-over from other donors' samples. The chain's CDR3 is CASSHPRGGELFF.